This TCR beta chain came from a study of T-cell memory formation after mild COVID-19. Study-level information: For the most part, TCR clusters were specific to one donor.

TCRdb fed the 5' RACE reads into MiXCR, producing one record per CDR3 protein. The sample contains 540,000 or so distinct CDR3 sequences, about a fifth of which appear only once. Losses at the gene ends were 0 bases for V and 0 bases for J; bases not matched to a gene: 11. Per germline, CDR1 DFQATT and CDR2 SNEGSKA (reference sequence). The CDR3 covers 18 residues. Points from the study as a whole: Confirmation was lacking for SARS-CoV-2 specificity of second-wave clones that peaked on day 37. Pre-infection memory harbored some responding clones, suggesting cross-reactive memory joined. Shrinking CD4+ clones were chiefly CM and EM; CD8+ ones were chiefly EMRA.

This clonotype has more than one count but fewer than ten. The antigen is not known. The sequence came from an adult woman who had mild COVID-19 (a few samples of this study predate the infection). Cell type and time point are not known. The gene calls are TRBV20-1 and TRBJ1-5; 7 nucleotides align to TRBD1. The sequenced sample consisted of PBMCs or a T cell subset sorted from them (not recorded which). CDR3 in DNA: TGCAGTGCTAGAGATCTGAGGGACAGCACGTATAGCAATCAGCCCCAGCATTTT. It translates to CSARDLRDSTYSNQPQHF.